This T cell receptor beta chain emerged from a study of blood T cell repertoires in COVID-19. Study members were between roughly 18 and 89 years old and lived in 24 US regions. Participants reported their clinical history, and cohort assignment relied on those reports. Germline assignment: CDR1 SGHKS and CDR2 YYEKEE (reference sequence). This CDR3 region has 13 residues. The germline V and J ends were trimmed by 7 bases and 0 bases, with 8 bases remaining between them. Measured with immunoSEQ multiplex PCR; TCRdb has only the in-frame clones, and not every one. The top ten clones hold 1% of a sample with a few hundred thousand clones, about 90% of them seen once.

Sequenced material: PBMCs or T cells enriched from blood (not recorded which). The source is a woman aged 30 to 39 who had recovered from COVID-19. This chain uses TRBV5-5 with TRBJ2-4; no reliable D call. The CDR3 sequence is CASGELAKNIQYF. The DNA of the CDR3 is TGTGCCAGCGGAGAACTAGCCAAAAACATTCAGTACTTC. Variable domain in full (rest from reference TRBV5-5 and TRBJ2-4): DAGVTQSPTHLIKTRGQQVTLRCSPISGHKSVSWYQQVLGQGPQFIFQYYEKEERGRGNFPDRFSARQFPNYSSELNVNALLLGDSALYLCASGELAKNIQYFGAGTRLSVL.